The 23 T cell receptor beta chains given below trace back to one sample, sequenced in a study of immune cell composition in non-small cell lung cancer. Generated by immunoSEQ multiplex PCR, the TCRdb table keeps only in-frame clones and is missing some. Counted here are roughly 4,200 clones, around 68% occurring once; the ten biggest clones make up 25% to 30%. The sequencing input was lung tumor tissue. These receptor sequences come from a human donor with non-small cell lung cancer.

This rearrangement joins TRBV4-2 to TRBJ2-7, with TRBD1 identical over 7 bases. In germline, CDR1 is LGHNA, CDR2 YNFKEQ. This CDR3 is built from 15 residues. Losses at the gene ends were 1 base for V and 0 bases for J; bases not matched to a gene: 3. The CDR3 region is CASSQASGGSYEQYF. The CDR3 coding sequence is TGTGCCAGCAGCCAAGCGTCAGGGGGCTCCTACGAGCAGTACTTC.

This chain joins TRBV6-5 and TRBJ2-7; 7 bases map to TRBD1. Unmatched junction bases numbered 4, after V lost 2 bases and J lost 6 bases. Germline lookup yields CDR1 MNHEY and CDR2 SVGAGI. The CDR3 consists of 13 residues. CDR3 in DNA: TGTGCCAGCAGTTACGGACAGGCGCGCGAGCAGTACTTC. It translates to CASSYGQAREQYF.

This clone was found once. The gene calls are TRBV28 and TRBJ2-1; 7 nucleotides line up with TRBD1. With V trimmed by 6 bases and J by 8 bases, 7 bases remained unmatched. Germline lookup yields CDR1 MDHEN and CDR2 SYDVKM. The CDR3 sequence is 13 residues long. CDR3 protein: CASRYTQGDEQFF. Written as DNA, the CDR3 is TGTGCCAGCAGGTATACCCAGGGGGATGAGCAGTTCTTC.

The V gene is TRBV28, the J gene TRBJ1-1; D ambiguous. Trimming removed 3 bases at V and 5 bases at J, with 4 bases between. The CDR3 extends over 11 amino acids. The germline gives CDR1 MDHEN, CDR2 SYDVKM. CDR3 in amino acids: CASSFSTEAFF. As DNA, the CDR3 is TGTGCCAGCAGTTTTAGTACTGAAGCTTTCTTT.

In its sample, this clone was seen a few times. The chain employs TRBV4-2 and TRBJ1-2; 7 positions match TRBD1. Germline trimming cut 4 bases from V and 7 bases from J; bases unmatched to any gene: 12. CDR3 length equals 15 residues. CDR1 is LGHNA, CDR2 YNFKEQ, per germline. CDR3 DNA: TGTGCCAGCAGCCCAAACAGGGGCCCCTTTACTGGCTACACCTTC. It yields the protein CASSPNRGPFTGYTF.

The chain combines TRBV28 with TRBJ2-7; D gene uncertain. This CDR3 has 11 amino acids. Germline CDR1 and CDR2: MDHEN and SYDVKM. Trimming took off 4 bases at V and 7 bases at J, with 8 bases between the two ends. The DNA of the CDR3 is TGTGCCAGCAGTTGGAGTCAAGAGCAGTACTTC. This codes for CASSWSQEQYF.

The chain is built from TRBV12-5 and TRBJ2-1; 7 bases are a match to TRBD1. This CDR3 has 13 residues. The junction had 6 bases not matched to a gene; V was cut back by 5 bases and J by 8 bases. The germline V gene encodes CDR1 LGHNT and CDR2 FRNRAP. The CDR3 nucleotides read TGTGCTAGTGGTCTACGACAGGGCGATGAGCAGTTCTTC. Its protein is CASGLRQGDEQFF.

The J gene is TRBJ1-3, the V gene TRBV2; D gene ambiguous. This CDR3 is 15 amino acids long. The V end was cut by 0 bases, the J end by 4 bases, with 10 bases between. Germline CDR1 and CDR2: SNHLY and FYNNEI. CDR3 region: CASSEARGGGNTIYF. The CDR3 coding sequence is TGTGCCAGCAGTGAAGCTAGAGGTGGAGGAAACACCATATATTTT.

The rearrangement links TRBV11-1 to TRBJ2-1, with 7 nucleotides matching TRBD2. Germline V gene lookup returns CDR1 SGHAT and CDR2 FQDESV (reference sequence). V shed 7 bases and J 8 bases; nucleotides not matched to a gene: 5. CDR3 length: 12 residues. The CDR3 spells CASMGGEDEQFF. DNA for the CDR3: TGTGCCAGCATGGGGGGGGAGGATGAGCAGTTCTTC.

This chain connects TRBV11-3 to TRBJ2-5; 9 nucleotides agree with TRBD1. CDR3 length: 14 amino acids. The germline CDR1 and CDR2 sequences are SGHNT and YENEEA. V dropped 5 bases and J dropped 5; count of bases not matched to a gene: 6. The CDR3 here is CASSTTGGWETQYF. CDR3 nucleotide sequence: TGTGCCAGCAGCACAACAGGGGGCTGGGAGACCCAGTACTTC.

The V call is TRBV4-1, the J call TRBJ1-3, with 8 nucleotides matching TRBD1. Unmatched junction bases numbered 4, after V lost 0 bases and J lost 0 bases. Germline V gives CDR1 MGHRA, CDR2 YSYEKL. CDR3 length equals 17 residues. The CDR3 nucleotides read TGCGCCAGCAGCCAAGAATTAACAGGGGGCTCTGGAAACACCATATATTTT. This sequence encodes CASSQELTGGSGNTIYF.

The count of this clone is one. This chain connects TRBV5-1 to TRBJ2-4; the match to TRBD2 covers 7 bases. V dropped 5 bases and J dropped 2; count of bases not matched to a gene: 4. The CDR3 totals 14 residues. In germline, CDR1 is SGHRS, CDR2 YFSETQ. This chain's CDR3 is CASSGGGSKNIQYF. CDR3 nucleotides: TGCGCCAGCAGTGGGGGGGGGTCCAAAAACATTCAGTACTTC.

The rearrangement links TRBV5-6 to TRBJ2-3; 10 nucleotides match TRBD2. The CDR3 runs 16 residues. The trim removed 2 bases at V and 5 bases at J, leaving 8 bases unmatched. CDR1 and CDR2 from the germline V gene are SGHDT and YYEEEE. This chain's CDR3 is CASSLLAGGWLDTQYF. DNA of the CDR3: TGTGCCAGCAGCTTATTAGCGGGAGGTTGGTTAGATACGCAGTATTTT.

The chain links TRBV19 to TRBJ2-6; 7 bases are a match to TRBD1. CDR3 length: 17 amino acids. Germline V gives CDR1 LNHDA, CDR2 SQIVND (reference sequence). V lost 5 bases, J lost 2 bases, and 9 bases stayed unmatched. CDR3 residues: CASSSPDRAAGANVLTF. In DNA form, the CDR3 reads TGTGCCAGTAGTTCCCCCGACAGGGCGGCTGGGGCCAACGTCCTGACTTTC.

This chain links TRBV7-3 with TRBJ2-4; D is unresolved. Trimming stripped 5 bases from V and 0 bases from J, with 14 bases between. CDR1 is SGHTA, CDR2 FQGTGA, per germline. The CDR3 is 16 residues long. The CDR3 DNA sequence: TGTGCCAGCAGCCCAGACTTAGTTCAAGCCAAAAACATTCAGTACTTC. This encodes CASSPDLVQAKNIQYF.

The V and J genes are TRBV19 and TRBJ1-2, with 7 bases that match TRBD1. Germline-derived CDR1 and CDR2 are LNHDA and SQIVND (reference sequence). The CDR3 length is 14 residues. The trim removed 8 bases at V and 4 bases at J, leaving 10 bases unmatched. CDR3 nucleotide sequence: TGTGCCAGTGAGACAGGGCGGACGGGCTATGGCTACACCTTC. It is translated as CASETGRTGYGYTF. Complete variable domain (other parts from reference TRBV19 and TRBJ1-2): DGGITQSPKYLFRKEGQNVTLSCEQNLNHDAMYWYRQDPGQGLRLIYYSQIVNDFQKGDIAEGYSVSREKKESFPLTVTSAQKNPTAFYLCASETGRTGYGYTFGSGTRLTVV.

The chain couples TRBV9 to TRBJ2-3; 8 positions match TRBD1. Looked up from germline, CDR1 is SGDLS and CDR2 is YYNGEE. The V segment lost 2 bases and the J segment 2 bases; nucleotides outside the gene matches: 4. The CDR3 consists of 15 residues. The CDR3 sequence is CASSVGTGPTDTQYF. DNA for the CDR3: TGTGCCAGCAGCGTCGGGACAGGACCCACAGATACGCAGTATTTT.

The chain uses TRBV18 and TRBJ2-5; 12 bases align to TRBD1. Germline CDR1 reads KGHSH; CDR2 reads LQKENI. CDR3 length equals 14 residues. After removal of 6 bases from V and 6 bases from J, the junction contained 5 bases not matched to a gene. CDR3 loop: CASSLGQGAKTQYF. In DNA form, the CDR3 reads TGTGCCAGCTCGTTGGGACAGGGGGCGAAGACCCAGTACTTC.

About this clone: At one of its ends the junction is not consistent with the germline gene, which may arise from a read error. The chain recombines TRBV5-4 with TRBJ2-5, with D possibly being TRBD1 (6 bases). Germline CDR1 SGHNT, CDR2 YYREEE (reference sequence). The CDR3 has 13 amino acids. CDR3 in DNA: TGCGCCAGCAGCCAAGCAGGGGAAGAGACCCAGTACTTC. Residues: CASSQAGEETQYF.

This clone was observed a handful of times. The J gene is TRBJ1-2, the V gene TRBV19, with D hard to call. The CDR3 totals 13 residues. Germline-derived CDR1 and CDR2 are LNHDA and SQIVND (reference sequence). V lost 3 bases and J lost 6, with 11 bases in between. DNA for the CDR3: TGTGCCAGTAGTATTGTGCTATCGCATGGCTACACCTTC. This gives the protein CASSIVLSHGYTF. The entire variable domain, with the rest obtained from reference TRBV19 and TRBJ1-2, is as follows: DGGITQSPKYLFRKEGQNVTLSCEQNLNHDAMYWYRQDPGQGLRLIYYSQIVNDFQKGDIAEGYSVSREKKESFPLTVTSAQKNPTAFYLCASSIVLSHGYTFGSGTRLTVV.

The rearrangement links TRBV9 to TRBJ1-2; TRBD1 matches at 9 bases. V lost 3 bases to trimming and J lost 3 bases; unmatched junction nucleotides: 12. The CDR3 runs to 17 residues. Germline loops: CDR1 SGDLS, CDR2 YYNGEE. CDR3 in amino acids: CASSAGGTGGAHYGYTF. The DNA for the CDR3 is TGTGCCAGCAGCGCTGGGGGAACAGGGGGCGCCCACTATGGCTACACCTTC.

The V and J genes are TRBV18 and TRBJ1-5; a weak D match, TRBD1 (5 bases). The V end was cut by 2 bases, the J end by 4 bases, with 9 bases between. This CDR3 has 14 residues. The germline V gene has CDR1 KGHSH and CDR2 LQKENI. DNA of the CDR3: TGTGCCAGCTCACCAGCGACAGCAAATCAGCCCCAGCATTTT. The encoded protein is CASSPATANQPQHF. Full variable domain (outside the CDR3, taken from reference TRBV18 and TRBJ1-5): NAGVMQNPRHLVRRRGQEARLRCSPMKGHSHVYWYRQLPEEGLKFMVYLQKENIIDESGMPKERFSAEFPKEGPSILRIQQVVRGDSAAYFCASSPATANQPQHFGDGTRLSIL.

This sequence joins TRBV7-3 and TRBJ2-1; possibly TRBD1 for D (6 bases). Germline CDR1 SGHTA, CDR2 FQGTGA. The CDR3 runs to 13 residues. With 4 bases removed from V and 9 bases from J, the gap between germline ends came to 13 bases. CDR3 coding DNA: TGTGCCAGCAGCTCCGGGACAAAGGGTGAGCAGTTCTTC. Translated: CASSSGTKGEQFF.